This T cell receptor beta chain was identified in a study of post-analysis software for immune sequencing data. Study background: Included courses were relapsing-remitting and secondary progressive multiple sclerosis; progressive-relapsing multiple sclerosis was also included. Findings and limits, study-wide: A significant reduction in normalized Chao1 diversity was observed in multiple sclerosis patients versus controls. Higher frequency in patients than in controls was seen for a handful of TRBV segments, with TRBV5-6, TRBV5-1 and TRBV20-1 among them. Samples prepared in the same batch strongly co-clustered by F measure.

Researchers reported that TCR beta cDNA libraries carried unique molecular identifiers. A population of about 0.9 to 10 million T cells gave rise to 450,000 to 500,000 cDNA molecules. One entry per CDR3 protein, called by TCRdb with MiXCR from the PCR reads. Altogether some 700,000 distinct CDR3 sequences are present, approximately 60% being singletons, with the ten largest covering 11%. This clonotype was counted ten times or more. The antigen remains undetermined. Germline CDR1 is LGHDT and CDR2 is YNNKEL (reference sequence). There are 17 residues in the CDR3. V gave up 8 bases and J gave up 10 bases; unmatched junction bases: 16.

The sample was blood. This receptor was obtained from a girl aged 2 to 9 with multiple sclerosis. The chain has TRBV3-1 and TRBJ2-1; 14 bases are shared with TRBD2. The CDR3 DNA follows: TGTGCCAGCGTAGGGGGACCTGGGACTAGCGGGGGTGCAGAGCAGTTCTTC. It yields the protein CASVGGPGTSGGAEQFF.